These 12 T cell receptor beta chains originate from one sample sequenced in a study of shared clonotypes between healthy human individuals. The repertoire was sequenced with immunoSEQ multiplex PCR; TCRdb's copy has only in-frame clones and lacks some. The sample yields approximately 350,000 clones, around 74% seen once. Material: memory CD4+ T cells sorted from blood. The subset is: CD45RA-negative fraction. Receptors originate from a young man in good health.

This chain connects TRBV6-5 to TRBJ2-5, with 7 bases aligning to TRBD1. The V gene's germline CDR1 is MNHEY and CDR2 SVGAGI. J was trimmed by 0 bases and V by 6 bases; bases with no gene match: 4. The CDR3 runs 14 residues. The CDR3 sequence: CASRPGTDQETQYF. Here the CDR3 DNA reads TGTGCCAGCAGACCCGGGACAGACCAAGAGACCCAGTACTTC.

The rearrangement joins TRBV25-1 to TRBJ1-3, with unresolved D. The CDR3 has 18 amino acids. Germline CDR1 MGHDK, CDR2 SYGVNS. V gave up 2 bases and J gave up 0 bases, with 17 bases separating them. The CDR3 spells CASSEPPPNSHSGNTIYF. In DNA form, the CDR3 reads TGTGCCAGCAGTGAACCCCCCCCGAACTCTCACTCTGGAAACACCATATATTTT.

This clone was picked up one time. The chain carries TRBV20-1 and TRBJ2-5, with D perhaps matching TRBD2 (5 bases). The V gene's germline CDR1 is DFQATT and CDR2 SNEGSKA (reference sequence). V lost 7 bases, J lost 0 bases, and 6 bases lay in between. There are 11 residues in the CDR3. DNA for the CDR3: TGCAGTGGGAGGTACCAAGAGACCCAGTACTTC. Residues: CSGRYQETQYF.

The CDR3 region is CASSLLASGSMGGELFF. The DNA of the CDR3 is TGTGCCAGCAGCTTGTTGGCTAGCGGGAGTATGGGCGGGGAGCTGTTTTTT. The rearrangement links TRBV5-5 to TRBJ2-2, with 10 bases identical to TRBD2. V shed 1 base and J 7 bases; nucleotides not matched to a gene: 10. The CDR3 spans 17 residues. Germline V lookup: CDR1 SGHKS, CDR2 YYEKEE (reference sequence).

DNA of the CDR3: TGTGCCAGCAGTGAGACATCAATGTCGGATACGCAGTATTTT. This codes for CASSETSMSDTQYF. V gene TRBV2 combines with J gene TRBJ2-3; D ambiguous. Per germline, CDR1 SNHLY and CDR2 FYNNEI. This CDR3 region has 14 residues. V was pared by 3 bases and J by 6 bases, with 13 bases between.

The rearrangement uses TRBV27 and TRBJ1-2; the D is unclear. Trimming left V 3 bases short and J 7 bases short, with 12 bases between. CDR3 length: 13 amino acids. CDR1 is MNHEY and CDR2 is SMNVEV in the germline V gene (reference sequence). Written as DNA, the CDR3 is TGTGCCAGCAGTTTCGCATCTAGGAGTGGCTACACCTTC. It is translated as CASSFASRSGYTF.

This clone was detected ten times or more. The J gene is TRBJ1-5, the V gene TRBV28; TRBD1 might be the D (5 bases). The CDR3 spans 17 residues. The V end lost 3 bases, the J end lost 0 bases, and 15 bases lay between the germline ends. Germline assignment: CDR1 MDHEN and CDR2 SYDVKM. The DNA for the CDR3 is TGTGCCAGCAGTTTCCGGGGGAATGCTTTTAGCAATCAGCCCCAGCATTTT. It translates to CASSFRGNAFSNQPQHF. Using reference TRBV28 and TRBJ1-5 for the parts outside the CDR3, the full variable domain is DVKVTQSSRYLVKRTGEKVFLECVQDMDHENMFWYRQDPGLGLRLIYFSYDVKMKEKGDIPEGYSVSREKKERFSLILESASTNQTSMYLCASSFRGNAFSNQPQHFGDGTRLSIL.

This chain links TRBV30 with TRBJ2-7, with D maybe TRBD1 (5 bases). The V and J ends lost 0 bases and 6 bases respectively, with 12 bases between them. In germline, CDR1 is GTSNPN, CDR2 SVGIG (reference sequence). The CDR3 length is 13 residues. The CDR3 DNA sequence: TGTGCCTGGAGTGTAAACAGGTTAAGCGAGCAGTACTTC. As protein: CAWSVNRLSEQYF.

As regards this clone: Other DNA sequences in the same sample also yield this CDR3. The chain employs TRBV18 and TRBJ2-7, with a tentative D call TRBD1 (5 bases). The germline CDR1 and CDR2 sequences are KGHSH and LQKENI. The CDR3 is made up of 13 amino acids. The ends were cut back, 1 base at V and 3 bases at J, with 7 bases in the middle. In DNA form, the CDR3 reads TGTGCCAGCTCACCACGGGGCGGCTACGAGCAGTACTTC. Translated, it gives CASSPRGGYEQYF.

This clone showed up just a few times. The CDR3 DNA reads as TGCGCCAGCAGTGAATCGGGACCAGGAGAAGGGCAGCAGTTCTTC. This encodes CASSESGPGEGQQFF. V is TRBV10-1 and J is TRBJ2-1; tentatively, D is TRBD1 or TRBD2 (5 bases each). CDR1 is WNHNN and CDR2 is SYGVQD in the germline V gene (reference sequence). The CDR3 contains 15 residues. V lost 3 bases and J lost 11, with 20 bases in between.

The CDR3 region is CASSLGTGKYSNQPQHF. The CDR3 DNA is TGTGCCAGCAGCCTGGGTACAGGTAAATATAGCAATCAGCCCCAGCATTTT. The chain recombines TRBV5-8 with TRBJ1-5, with D possibly being TRBD1 (5 bases). CDR1 and CDR2 (germline): SGHTS, YDEGEE. Trimming removed 4 bases from V and 0 bases from J, with 17 bases in between. This CDR3 spans 17 amino acids.

This clone has just one count. V usage is TRBV5-6 and J usage is TRBJ1-3; D remains unclear. Germline V CDR1 and CDR2: SGHDT, YYEEEE. Trimming left V 0 bases short and J 0 bases short, with 7 bases between. The CDR3 has 15 amino acids. For the CDR3, the DNA is TGTGCCAGCAGCTTGGGACTTTACTCTGGAAACACCATATATTTT. Protein product: CASSLGLYSGNTIYF.